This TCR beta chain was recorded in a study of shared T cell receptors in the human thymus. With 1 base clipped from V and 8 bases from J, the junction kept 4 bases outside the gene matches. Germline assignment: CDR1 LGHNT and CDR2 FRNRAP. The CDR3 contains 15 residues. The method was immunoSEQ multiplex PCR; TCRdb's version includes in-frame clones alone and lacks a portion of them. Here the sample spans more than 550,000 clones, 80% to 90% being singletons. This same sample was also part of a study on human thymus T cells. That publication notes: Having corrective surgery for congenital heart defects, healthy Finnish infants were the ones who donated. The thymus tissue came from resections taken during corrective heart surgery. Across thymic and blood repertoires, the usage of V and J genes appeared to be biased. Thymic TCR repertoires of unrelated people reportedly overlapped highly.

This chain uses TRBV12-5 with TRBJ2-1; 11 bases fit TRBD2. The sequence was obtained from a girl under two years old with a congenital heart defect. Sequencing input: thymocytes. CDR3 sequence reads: CASGLGLAGGDEQFF. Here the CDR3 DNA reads TGTGCTAGTGGTTTGGGATTAGCGGGGGGGGATGAGCAGTTCTTC.